The clone carrying this T cell receptor (beta chain) was observed many times. TCRdb ran MiXCR on the reads and lists one entry per CDR3 protein. The sample carries 76,000 or so distinct CDR3 sequences, about 3.8% recorded once. These data come from a study of T cell repertoires in cytomegalovirus infection. Germline V gene sequence: CDR1 MNHNY, CDR2 SVGAGI (reference sequence). With 6 bases removed from V and 4 bases from J, the gap between germline ends came to 12 bases. The CDR3 loop spans 13 amino acids. The receptor was isolated from a human donor in good health (CMV status not recorded). Some clones in this sample may be carry-over from other donors' samples. The sample was PBMCs. This rearrangement joins TRBV6-6 to TRBJ1-2; TRBD1 is a possible D gene (5 bases). CDR3 sequence reads: CASSEQALYGYTF. CDR3 coding DNA: TGTGCCAGCAGCGAACAGGCTCTCTATGGCTACACCTTC.